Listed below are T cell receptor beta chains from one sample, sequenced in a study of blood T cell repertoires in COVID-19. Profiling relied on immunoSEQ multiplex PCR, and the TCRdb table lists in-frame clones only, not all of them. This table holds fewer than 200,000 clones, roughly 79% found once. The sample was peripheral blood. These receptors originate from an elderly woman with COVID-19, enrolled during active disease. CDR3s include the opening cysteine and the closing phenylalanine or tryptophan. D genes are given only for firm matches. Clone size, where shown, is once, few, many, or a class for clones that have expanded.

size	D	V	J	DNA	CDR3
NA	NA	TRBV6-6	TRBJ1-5	TGTGCCAGCAGTTACGAGGCCACGCAGCCCCAGCATTTT	CASSYEATQPQHF
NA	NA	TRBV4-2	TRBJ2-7	TGTGCCGTGAAAGAGGGGGGGCTAGCGGTCCCCTACGAGCAGTACTTC	CAVKEGGLAVPYEQYF
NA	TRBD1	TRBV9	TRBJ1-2	TGTGCCAGCAGCGATGGGATTACCGGGACAGGTGCCTATGGCTACACCTTC	CASSDGITGTGAYGYTF
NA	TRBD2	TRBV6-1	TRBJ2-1	TGTGCCAGCAGGTTAGCGGGGGGCTCCTACAATGAGCAGTTCTTC	CASRLAGGSYNEQFF
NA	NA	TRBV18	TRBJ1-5	TGTGCCAGCTCACCCGACGGAGATCAGCCCCAGCATTTT	CASSPDGDQPQHF
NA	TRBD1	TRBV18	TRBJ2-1	TGTGCCAGCTCACCCCCGGGACAGGGCAATGAGCAGTTCTTC	CASSPPGQGNEQFF
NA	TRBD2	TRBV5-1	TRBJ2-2	TGCGCCAGCAGCTTGGCCCAGACTAGCGGAAACACCGGGGAGCTGTTTTTT	CASSLAQTSGNTGELFF
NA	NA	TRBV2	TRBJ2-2	TGTGCCAGCATGAGCCTACGGGGACAAACCGGGGAGCTGTTTTTT	CASMSLRGQTGELFF
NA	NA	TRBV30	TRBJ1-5	TGTGCCTGGAGTTCAGGTTATAGCAATCAGCCCCAGCATTTT	CAWSSGYSNQPQHF
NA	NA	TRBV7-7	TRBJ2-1	TGTGCCAGCAGCTTAGGTCAGGAAGGGGACAATGAGCAGTTCTTC	CASSLGQEGDNEQFF
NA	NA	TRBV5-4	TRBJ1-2	TGTGCCAGCAGGGGAGCGGACCTTGCCTATGGCTACACCTTC	CASRGADLAYGYTF
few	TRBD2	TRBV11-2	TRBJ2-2	TGTGCCAGCAGCTTACGACTAGCGGGAGCGGTCGGGGAGCTGTTTTTT	CASSLRLAGAVGELFF
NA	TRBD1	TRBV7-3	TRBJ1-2	TGTGCCAGCAGCTTAGACAGGGGGCTTGGCTACACCTTC	CASSLDRGLGYTF
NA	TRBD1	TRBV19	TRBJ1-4	TGTGCCAGCGAAGGACTAGGGACAGGGGATGAAAAACTGTTTTTT	CASEGLGTGDEKLFF
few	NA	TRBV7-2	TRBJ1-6	TGTGCCAGCAGCTTATTTGGGGCCTTAGGTAATTCACCCCTCCACTTT	CASSLFGALGNSPLHF
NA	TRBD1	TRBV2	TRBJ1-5	TGTGCCAGCAGTGAACTACAGGGGGCGAGGCAGCCCCAGCATTTT	CASSELQGARQPQHF
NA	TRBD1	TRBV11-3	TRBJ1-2	TGTGCCAGCAGCGGGGACAGGGTCGGCTACACCTTC	CASSGDRVGYTF
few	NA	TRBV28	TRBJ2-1	TGTGCCAGCAGTTTAAAGCGGCCTCCCTACAATGAGCAGTTCTTC	CASSLKRPPYNEQFF
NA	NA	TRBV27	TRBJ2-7	TGTGCCAGCAGCCGAGCGGGTTCCTACGAGCAGTACTTC	CASSRAGSYEQYF
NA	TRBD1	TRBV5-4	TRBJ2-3	TGTGCCAGCAGCTTACCGGGACAGGGGACAGATACGCAGTATTTT	CASSLPGQGTDTQYF
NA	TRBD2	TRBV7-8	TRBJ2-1	TGTGCCAGCAGCACCCGGACTAGCGGGTCCCATAATGAGCAGTTCTTC	CASSTRTSGSHNEQFF
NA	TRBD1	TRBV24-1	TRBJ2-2	TGTGCCACCAGTGATGTGGGACAGGGTCCCACCGGGGAGCTGTTTTTT	CATSDVGQGPTGELFF
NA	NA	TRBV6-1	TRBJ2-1	TGTGCCAGCAGTGATCAGGGGGAGGTATACAATGAGCAGTTCTTC	CASSDQGEVYNEQFF
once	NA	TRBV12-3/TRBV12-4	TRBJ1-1	TGTGCCAGCAGTTTACAGGAGGACACTGAAGCTTTCTTT	CASSLQEDTEAFF
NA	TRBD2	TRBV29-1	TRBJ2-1	TGCAGCGTTTGGGGAAGCGGGGGGGCCGATGAGCAGTTCTTC	CSVWGSGGADEQFF
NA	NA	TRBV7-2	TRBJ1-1	TGTGCCAGCAGCTTAAAACGGGGGAACACTGAAGCTTTCTTT	CASSLKRGNTEAFF
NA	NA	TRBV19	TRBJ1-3	TGTGCCAGCGGACGAACAGACTTGGGAGACACCATATATTTT	CASGRTDLGDTIYF
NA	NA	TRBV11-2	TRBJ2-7	TGTGCCAGCAGCTCAACAGGTTCCTACGAGCAGTACTTC	CASSSTGSYEQYF
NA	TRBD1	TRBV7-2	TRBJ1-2	TGTGCCAGCAGCTTGGGACAGGGGGCGTATGGCTACACCTTC	CASSLGQGAYGYTF
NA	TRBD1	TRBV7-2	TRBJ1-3	TGTGCCAGCAGCTTAACCGGGACAGGGTCCGGAAACACCATATATTTT	CASSLTGTGSGNTIYF
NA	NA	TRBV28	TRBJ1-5	TGTGCCAGCAGCTCGGGAGGGGCCGGCAATCAGCCCCAGCATTTT	CASSSGGAGNQPQHF
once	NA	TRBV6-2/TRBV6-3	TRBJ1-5	TGTGCCAGCAGTTACCGTCGCAGTAGCAATCAGCCCCAGCATTTT	CASSYRRSSNQPQHF
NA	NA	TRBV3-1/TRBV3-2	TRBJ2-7	TGTGCCAGCAGCCAAGATTGGGGGGACGAGCAGTACTTC	CASSQDWGDEQYF
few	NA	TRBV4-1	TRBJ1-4	TGCGCCAGCAGCCAAGGTCACAGCCTAACTAATGAAAAACTGTTTTTT	CASSQGHSLTNEKLFF
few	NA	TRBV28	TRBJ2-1	TGTGCCAGCAGTTTATTAGCCATTCGGGGTTACAATGAGCAGTTCTTC	CASSLLAIRGYNEQFF
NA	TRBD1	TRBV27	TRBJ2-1	TGTGCCAGCGGCCGGACAGGGTACAATGAGCAGTTCTTC	CASGRTGYNEQFF
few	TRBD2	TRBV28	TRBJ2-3	TGTGCCAGCAGTTCAGCGGGAGGGCCCTCGGCAGATACGCAGTATTTT	CASSSAGGPSADTQYF